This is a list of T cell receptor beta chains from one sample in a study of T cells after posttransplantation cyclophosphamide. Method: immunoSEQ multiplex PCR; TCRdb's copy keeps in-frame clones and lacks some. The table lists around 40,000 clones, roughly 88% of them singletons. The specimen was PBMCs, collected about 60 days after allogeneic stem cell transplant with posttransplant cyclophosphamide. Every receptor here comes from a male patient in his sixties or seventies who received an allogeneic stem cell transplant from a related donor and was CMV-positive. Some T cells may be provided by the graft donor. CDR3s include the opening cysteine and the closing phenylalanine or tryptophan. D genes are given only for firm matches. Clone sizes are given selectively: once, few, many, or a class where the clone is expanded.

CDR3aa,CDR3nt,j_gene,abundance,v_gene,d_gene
CASSPGGVGYTF,TGTGCCAGCTCACCGGGCGGGGTGGGCTACACCTTC,TRBJ1-2,-,TRBV18,-
CASSLDGNQPQHF,TGTGCCAGCAGCTTAGACGGTAATCAGCCCCAGCATTTT,TRBJ1-5,-,TRBV7-9,-
CASSLTSGADGYTF,TGTGCCAGCAGCCTCACGTCGGGAGCGGATGGCTACACCTTC,TRBJ1-2,-,TRBV5-4,-
CASSPLRQGRSYNEQFF,TGTGCCAGCTCACCCCTCCGACAGGGCCGCTCCTACAATGAGCAGTTCTTC,TRBJ2-1,-,TRBV18,TRBD1
CASSLRGWDTQYF,TGTGCCAGCAGTTTAAGGGGCTGGGATACGCAGTATTTT,TRBJ2-3,-,TRBV6-5,-
CASNVGGAADTQYF,TGTGCCAGTAACGTAGGGGGGGCGGCAGATACGCAGTATTTT,TRBJ2-3,-,TRBV19,-
CASRPGGGGQPQHF,TGTGCCAGTCGACCCGGGGGCGGGGGTCAGCCCCAGCATTTT,TRBJ1-5,-,TRBV19,-
CASSPTRSSGGLTYNEQFF,TGTGCCAGCAGCCCGACCCGGTCTAGCGGGGGGTTGACCTACAATGAGCAGTTCTTC,TRBJ2-1,-,TRBV7-9,TRBD2
CASSQVGGGTEAFF,TGTGCCAGCAGCCAAGTGGGGGGGGGCACTGAAGCTTTCTTT,TRBJ1-1,once,TRBV14,-
CASSSGLYNSPLHF,TGTGCCAGCAGTTCAGGATTGTATAATTCACCCCTCCACTTT,TRBJ1-6,-,TRBV27,-
CASSTGQFNEKLFF,TGTGCCAGCAGCACGGGACAGTTTAATGAAAAACTGTTTTTT,TRBJ1-4,-,TRBV27,TRBD1
CASSLAGGTDGYTF,TGTGCCAGCAGTCTAGCAGGGGGTACCGATGGCTACACCTTC,TRBJ1-2,-,TRBV27,TRBD1
CASSLGTGGEAFF,TGCGCCAGCAGCTTAGGGACAGGGGGAGAAGCTTTCTTT,TRBJ1-1,-,TRBV5-1,TRBD1
CASSPGGADQPQHF,TGTGCCAGCTCACCAGGCGGGGCTGATCAGCCCCAGCATTTT,TRBJ1-5,once,TRBV18,-
CASTQGQGANIQYF,TGTGCCAGCACTCAAGGACAGGGGGCTAACATTCAGTACTTC,TRBJ2-4,-,TRBV11-3,TRBD1
CASSYNRDGYTF,TGTGCCAGCAGTTATAACAGGGATGGCTACACCTTC,TRBJ1-2,-,TRBV5-8,-
CASSQVGGPRGGATYEQFF,TGTGCCAGCAGCCAAGTTGGAGGGCCTCGCGGGGGGGCCACGTATGAGCAGTTCTTC,TRBJ2-1,-,TRBV4-2,TRBD2
CASSLGQDQETQYF,TGCGCCAGCAGCCTTGGACAGGACCAAGAGACCCAGTACTTC,TRBJ2-5,-,TRBV4-1,TRBD1
CASSVDRYYGYTF,TGTGCCAGCAGCGTAGACAGATACTATGGCTACACCTTC,TRBJ1-2,once,TRBV9,-
CASSDTRTVGNTIYF,TGTGCCAGCAGTGATACTAGAACTGTCGGAAACACCATATATTTT,TRBJ1-3,once,TRBV2,-
CASSRGQGSSYEQYF,TGTGCCAGCAGCCGGGGACAGGGAAGCTCCTACGAGCAGTACTTC,TRBJ2-7,-,TRBV7-9,TRBD1
CASSLGGLADTYQETQYF,TGTGCCAGCAGCCTTGGGGGGCTAGCGGATACGTACCAAGAGACCCAGTACTTC,TRBJ2-5,-,TRBV11-2,-
CASRQGLSEAFF,TGTGCCAGCAGACAAGGACTTTCGGAAGCTTTCTTT,TRBJ1-1,-,TRBV6-5,-
CASREEGNEQYF,TGTGCCAGCAGGGAGGAAGGGAACGAGCAGTACTTC,TRBJ2-7,once,TRBV6-1,-
CASSESGNGYTF,TGTGCCAGCAGTGAATCAGGGAATGGCTACACCTTC,TRBJ1-2,-,TRBV25-1,-
CASSEEGALHGYTF,TGTGCCAGCAGTGAGGAAGGGGCGCTCCATGGCTACACCTTC,TRBJ1-2,-,TRBV6-1,-
CASSLDEQGYEQYF,TGCGCCAGCAGCTTGGATGAACAGGGCTACGAGCAGTACTTC,TRBJ2-7,-,TRBV5-1,-
CASSPILGLASSYEQYF,TGCGCCAGCAGCCCCATTCTGGGGCTAGCGAGCTCCTACGAGCAGTACTTC,TRBJ2-7,-,TRBV4-1,-